This TCR beta chain was sequenced during a study of blood T cell repertoires in COVID-19. Study as a whole: There were acute and convalescent COVID-19 samples, and they came from the United States, Italy and Spain. PBMCs, B-cell-depleted T cells, or T cells provided the cDNA or gDNA that made up the material.

Authors' methods: From reference gene primer amplification, estimates of nucleated cell counts were derived. Data came from immunoSEQ multiplex PCR; TCRdb stores just in-frame clones and leaves some out. V, J and clone size were drawn from that table, and D and trimming were deduced from the DNA. The table has 150,000 to 200,000 clones, around 85% seen once. V lost 6 bases to trimming and J lost 7 bases, with 10 bases between them. Looked up from germline, CDR1 is SGHRS and CDR2 is YFSETQ. The CDR3 contains 12 residues. Sequenced material: peripheral blood. This TCR derives from a man aged 65 to 85 with active or convalescent COVID-19. This chain links TRBV5-1 with TRBJ1-4, with a weak D call TRBD1 (5 bases). The CDR3 spells CASKQDGEKLFF. CDR3 nucleotides: TGCGCCAGCAAACAGGACGGTGAAAAACTGTTTTTT.